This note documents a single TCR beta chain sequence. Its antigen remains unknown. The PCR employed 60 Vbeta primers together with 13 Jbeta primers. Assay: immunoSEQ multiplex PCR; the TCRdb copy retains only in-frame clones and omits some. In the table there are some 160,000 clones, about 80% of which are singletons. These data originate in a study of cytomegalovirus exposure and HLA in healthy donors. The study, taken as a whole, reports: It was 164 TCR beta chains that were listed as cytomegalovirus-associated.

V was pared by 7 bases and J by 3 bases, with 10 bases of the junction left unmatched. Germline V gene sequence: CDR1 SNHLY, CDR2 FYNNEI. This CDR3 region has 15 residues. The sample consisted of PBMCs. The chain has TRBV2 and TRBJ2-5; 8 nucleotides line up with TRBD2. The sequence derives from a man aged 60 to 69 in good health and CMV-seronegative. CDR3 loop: CASNQPGGAEETQYF. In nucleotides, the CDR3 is TGTGCCAGCAACCAGCCCGGGGGGGCGGAAGAGACCCAGTACTTC.